This TCR beta chain is from a study of T-cell reconstitution after alpha-beta-depleted transplantation in children. Germline V gene lookup returns CDR1 KGHSH and CDR2 LQKENI. The ends were cut back, 0 bases at V and 4 bases at J, with 9 bases in the middle. This CDR3 spans 14 amino acids. A library of TCRbeta sequences, prepared with unique molecular identifiers, was generated. TCRdb re-called the PCR reads through MiXCR, storing one row per CDR3 protein. Among about 580,000 distinct CDR3 sequences listed, roughly a quarter were seen once. The sequence was collected from a boy in the first two years of life with Wiskott-Aldrich syndrome, due to receive a stem cell transplant. This rearrangement joins TRBV18 to TRBJ1-1, with no clear D. The specimen was PBMCs, collected before TCRalphabeta/CD19-depleted stem cell transplant. CDR3 loop: CASSPPFVGTEAFF. DNA of the CDR3: TGTGCCAGCTCACCACCATTCGTGGGCACTGAAGCTTTCTTT. Complete variable domain (other parts from reference TRBV18 and TRBJ1-1): NAGVMQNPRHLVRRRGQEARLRCSPMKGHSHVYWYRQLPEEGLKFMVYLQKENIIDESGMPKERFSAEFPKEGPSILRIQQVVRGDSAAYFCASSPPFVGTEAFFGQGTRLTVV.